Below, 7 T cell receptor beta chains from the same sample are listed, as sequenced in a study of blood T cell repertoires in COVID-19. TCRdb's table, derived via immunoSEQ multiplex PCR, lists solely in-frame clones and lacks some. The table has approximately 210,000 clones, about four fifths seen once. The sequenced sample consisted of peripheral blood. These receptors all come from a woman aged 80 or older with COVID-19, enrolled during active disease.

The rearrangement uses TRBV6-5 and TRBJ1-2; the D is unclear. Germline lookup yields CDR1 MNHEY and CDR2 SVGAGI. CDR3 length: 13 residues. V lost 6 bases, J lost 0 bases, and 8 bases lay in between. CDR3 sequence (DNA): TGTGCCAGCAGACAGTTAGCTAACTATGGCTACACCTTC. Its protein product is CASRQLANYGYTF.

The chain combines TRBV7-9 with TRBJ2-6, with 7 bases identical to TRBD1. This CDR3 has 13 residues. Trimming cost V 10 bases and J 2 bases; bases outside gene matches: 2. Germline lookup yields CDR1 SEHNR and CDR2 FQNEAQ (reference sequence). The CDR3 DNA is TGTGCCATGGGACAGACTGGGGCCAACGTCCTGACTTTC. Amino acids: CAMGQTGANVLTF.

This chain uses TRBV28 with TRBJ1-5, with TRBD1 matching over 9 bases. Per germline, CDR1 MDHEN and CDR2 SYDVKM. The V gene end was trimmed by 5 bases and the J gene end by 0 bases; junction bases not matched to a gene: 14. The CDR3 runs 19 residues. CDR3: CASSAIQGALVYSNQPQHF. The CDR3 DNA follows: TGTGCCAGCAGTGCCATACAGGGGGCGCTGGTGTATAGCAATCAGCCCCAGCATTTT.

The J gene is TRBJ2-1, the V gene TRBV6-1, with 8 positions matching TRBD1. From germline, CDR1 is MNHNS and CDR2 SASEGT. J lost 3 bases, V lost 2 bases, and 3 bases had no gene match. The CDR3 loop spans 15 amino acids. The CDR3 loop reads CASSEHRGSYNEQFF. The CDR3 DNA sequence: TGTGCCAGCAGTGAACACAGGGGGAGCTACAATGAGCAGTTCTTC.

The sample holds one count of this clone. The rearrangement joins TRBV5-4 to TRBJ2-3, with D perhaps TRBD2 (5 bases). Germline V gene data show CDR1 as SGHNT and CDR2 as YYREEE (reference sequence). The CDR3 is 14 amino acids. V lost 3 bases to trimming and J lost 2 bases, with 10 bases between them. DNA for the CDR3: TGTGCCAGCAGCTCTCGGACTGCCACAGATACGCAGTATTTT. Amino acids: CASSSRTATDTQYF.

The CDR3 here is CASSESLSQGYEQYF. In nucleotides, the CDR3 is TGTGCCAGCAGTGAATCGTTATCGCAGGGATACGAGCAGTACTTC. This chain joins TRBV25-1 and TRBJ2-7; TRBD1 is a possible D gene (5 bases). CDR1 MGHDK and CDR2 SYGVNS come from the germline V gene. The V and J ends lost 1 base and 4 bases respectively, with 14 bases between them. This CDR3 comprises 15 residues.

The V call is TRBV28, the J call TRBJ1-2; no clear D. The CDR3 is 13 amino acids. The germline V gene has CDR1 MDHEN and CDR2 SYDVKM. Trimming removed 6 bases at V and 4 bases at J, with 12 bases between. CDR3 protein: CASSRVVAYGYTF. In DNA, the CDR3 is TGTGCCAGCAGCCGGGTCGTCGCCTATGGCTACACCTTC.